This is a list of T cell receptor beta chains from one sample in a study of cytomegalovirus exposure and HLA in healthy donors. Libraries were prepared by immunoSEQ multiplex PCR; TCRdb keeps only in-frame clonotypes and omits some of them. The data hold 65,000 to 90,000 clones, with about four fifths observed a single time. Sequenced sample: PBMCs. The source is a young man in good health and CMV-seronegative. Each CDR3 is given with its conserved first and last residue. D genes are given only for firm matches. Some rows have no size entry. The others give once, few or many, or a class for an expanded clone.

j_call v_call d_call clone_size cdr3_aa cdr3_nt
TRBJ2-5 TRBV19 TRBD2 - CASSISSGGETQYF TGTGCCAGTAGTATAAGTAGCGGGGGCGAGACCCAGTACTTC
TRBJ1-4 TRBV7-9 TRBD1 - CASSSPGQGYEKLFF TGTGCCAGCAGCTCTCCGGGACAGGGGTATGAAAAACTGTTTTTT
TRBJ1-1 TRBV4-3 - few CASSQDGRAEAFF TGCGCCAGCAGCCAAGACGGCAGGGCTGAAGCTTTCTTT
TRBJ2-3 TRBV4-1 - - CASSQGMAYGRRTDTQYF TGCGCCAGCAGCCAAGGTATGGCATACGGGAGACGCACAGATACGCAGTATTTT
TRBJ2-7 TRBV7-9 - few CASSFTDSSEQYF TGTGCCAGCAGCTTTACGGACAGTTCCGAGCAGTACTTC
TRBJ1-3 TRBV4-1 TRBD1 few CASSRVGQGGNTIYF TGCGCCAGCAGCCGGGTAGGACAGGGGGGAAACACCATATATTTT
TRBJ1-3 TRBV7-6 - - CASSQKDSLSGNTIYF TGTGCCAGCAGCCAGAAGGACAGCCTCTCTGGAAACACCATATATTTT
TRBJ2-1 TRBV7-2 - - CASSLKGANEQFF TGTGCCAGCAGCTTAAAGGGAGCCAATGAGCAGTTCTTC
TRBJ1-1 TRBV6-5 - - CATLPRDRPNTEAFF TGTGCCACCCTCCCGCGAGACAGACCGAACACTGAAGCTTTCTTT
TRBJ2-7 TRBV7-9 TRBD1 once CASSSVTGGLDEQYF TGTGCCAGCAGCTCAGTAACAGGGGGCCTCGACGAGCAGTACTTC
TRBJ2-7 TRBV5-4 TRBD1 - CASSLGQGRLYEQYF TGTGCCAGCAGCTTGGGACAGGGAAGACTCTACGAGCAGTACTTC
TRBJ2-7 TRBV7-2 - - CASSTQVYEQYF TGTGCCAGCAGCACCCAGGTTTACGAGCAGTACTTC
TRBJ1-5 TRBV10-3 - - CAISEFEAQPQHF TGTGCCATCAGTGAATTTGAGGCTCAGCCCCAGCATTTT
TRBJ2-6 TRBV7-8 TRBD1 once CASSLTTGVYSGANVLTF TGTGCCAGCAGCCTAACGACAGGGGTATACTCTGGGGCCAACGTCCTGACTTTC
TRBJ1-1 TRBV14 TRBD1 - CASSQYHGTAITEAFF TGTGCCAGCAGCCAATACCACGGGACAGCTATCACTGAAGCTTTCTTT
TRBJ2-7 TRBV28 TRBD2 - CASLGGAGAYEQYF TGTGCCAGCTTGGGAGGGGCGGGGGCCTACGAGCAGTACTTC
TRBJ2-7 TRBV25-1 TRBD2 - CASSDRPTNLAGAYEQYF TGTGCCAGCAGTGACAGACCGACTAATCTAGCGGGAGCCTACGAGCAGTACTTC
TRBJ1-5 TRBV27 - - CASSLRGIGNQPQHF TGTGCCAGCAGTTTAAGGGGAATCGGCAATCAGCCCCAGCATTTT
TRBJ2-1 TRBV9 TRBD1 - CASSSGQVHNEQFF TGTGCCAGCAGCTCGGGACAGGTCCACAATGAGCAGTTCTTC
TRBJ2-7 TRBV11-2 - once CASSGGAGGAYEQYF TGTGCCAGCAGCGGGGGGGCCGGGGGAGCCTACGAGCAGTACTTC
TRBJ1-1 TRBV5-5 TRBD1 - CASSLGPGGTEAFF TGTGCCAGCAGCTTGGGCCCAGGGGGCACTGAAGCTTTCTTT
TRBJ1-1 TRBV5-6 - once CASSLSPGDTEAFF TGTGCCAGCAGCTTGTCACCCGGGGACACTGAAGCTTTCTTT
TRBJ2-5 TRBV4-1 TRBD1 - CASSQWDRDTETQYF TGCGCCAGCAGCCAATGGGACAGGGATACAGAGACCCAGTACTTC
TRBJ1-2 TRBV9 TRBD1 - CASSVEAGGASGYTF TGTGCCAGCAGCGTAGAAGCAGGGGGCGCTTCTGGCTACACCTTC
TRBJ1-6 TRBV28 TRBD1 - CASSLRDRARSPLHF TGTGCCAGCAGTTTAAGGGACAGGGCACGGTCACCCCTCCACTTT
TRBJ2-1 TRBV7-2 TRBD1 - CASSFQPDRPSEQFF TGTGCCAGCAGCTTCCAACCGGACAGGCCCTCTGAGCAGTTCTTC
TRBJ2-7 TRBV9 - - CASSVGGSRSYEQYF TGTGCCAGCAGCGTAGGAGGAAGCCGCTCCTACGAGCAGTACTTC
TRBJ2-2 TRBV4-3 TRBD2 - CASSQVRAGVYTGELFF TGCGCCAGCAGCCAAGTCCGCGCGGGAGTTTACACCGGGGAGCTGTTTTTT
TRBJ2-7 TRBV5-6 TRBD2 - CASSLPSGGIYEQYF TGTGCCAGCAGCTTGCCTAGCGGGGGAATCTACGAGCAGTACTTC
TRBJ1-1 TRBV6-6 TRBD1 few CASSLDRGHRTEAFF TGTGCCAGCAGTCTCGACAGGGGCCATCGCACTGAAGCTTTCTTT
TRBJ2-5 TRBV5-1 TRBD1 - CASSLAGQGETQYF TGCGCCAGCAGCTTGGCGGGACAGGGAGAGACCCAGTACTTC
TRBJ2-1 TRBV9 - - CASSVAEGVGNEQFF TGTGCCAGCAGCGTAGCCGAGGGAGTGGGAAATGAGCAGTTCTTC
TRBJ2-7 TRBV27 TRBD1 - CASSPRDRLLSGSYEQYF TGTGCCAGCTCCCCCCGGGACAGGCTTTTATCTGGCTCCTACGAGCAGTACTTC
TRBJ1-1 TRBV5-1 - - CASSWRGQGNTEAFF TGCGCCAGCAGCTGGCGGGGTCAGGGGAACACTGAAGCTTTCTTT
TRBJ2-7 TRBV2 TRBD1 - CASSELRGLTYEQYF TGTGCCAGCAGTGAATTGAGGGGGCTAACGTACGAGCAGTACTTC
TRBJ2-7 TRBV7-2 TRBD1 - CASSQDIGTDYEQYF TGTGCCAGCAGCCAAGATATAGGGACAGATTACGAGCAGTACTTC
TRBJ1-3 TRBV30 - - CAWNLSGNTIYF TGTGCCTGGAATCTCTCTGGAAACACCATATATTTT
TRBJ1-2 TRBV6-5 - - CASSYSAGYSGTF TGTGCCAGCAGTTACTCGGCAGGGTATTCGGGCACCTTC
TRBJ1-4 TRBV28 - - CASTTGSRLFF TGTGCCAGCACCACGGGATCCCGGCTGTTTTTT
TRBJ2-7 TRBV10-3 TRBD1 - CAIRTGTGGYEQYF TGTGCCATCAGAACCGGGACAGGGGGCTACGAGCAGTACTTC
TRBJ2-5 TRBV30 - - CAWSPMQETQYF TGTGCCTGGAGCCCAATGCAAGAGACCCAGTACTTC
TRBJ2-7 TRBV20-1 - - CSAHGQREQYF TGCAGTGCCCACGGACAACGGGAGCAGTACTTC
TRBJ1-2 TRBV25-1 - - CASSEGGREFRGYTF TGTGCCAGCAGTGAAGGGGGGAGGGAGTTTCGTGGCTACACCTTC
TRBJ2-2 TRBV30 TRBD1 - CAWTTGGAGTGELFF TGTGCCTGGACGACAGGGGGCGCGGGAACCGGGGAGCTGTTTTTT
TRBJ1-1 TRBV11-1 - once CASSLEGHKNTEAFF TGTGCCAGCAGCTTAGAAGGACACAAGAACACTGAAGCTTTCTTT